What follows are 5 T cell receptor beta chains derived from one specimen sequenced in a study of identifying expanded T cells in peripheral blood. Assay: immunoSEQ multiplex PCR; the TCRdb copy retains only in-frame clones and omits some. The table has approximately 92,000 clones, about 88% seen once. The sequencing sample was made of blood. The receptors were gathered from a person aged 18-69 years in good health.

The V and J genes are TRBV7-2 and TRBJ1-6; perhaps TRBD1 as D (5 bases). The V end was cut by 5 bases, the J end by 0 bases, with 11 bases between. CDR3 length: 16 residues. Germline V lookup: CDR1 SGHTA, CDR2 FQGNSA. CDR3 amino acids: CASSGGASSYNSPLHF. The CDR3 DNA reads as TGTGCCAGCAGCGGAGGGGCCAGCTCCTATAATTCACCCCTCCACTTT.

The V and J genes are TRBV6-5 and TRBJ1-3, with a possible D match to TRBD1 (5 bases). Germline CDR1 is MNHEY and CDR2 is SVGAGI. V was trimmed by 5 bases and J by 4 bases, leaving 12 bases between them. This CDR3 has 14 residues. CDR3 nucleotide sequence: TGTGCCAGCAGTCCCCCGGGACGGGGAAACACCATATATTTT. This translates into CASSPPGRGNTIYF.

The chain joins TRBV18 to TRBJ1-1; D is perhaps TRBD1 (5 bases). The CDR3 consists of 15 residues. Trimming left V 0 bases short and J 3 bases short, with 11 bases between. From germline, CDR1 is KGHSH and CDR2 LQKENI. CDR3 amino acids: CASSPPSRVDTEAFF. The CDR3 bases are TGTGCCAGCTCACCACCCAGCAGGGTGGACACTGAAGCTTTCTTT.

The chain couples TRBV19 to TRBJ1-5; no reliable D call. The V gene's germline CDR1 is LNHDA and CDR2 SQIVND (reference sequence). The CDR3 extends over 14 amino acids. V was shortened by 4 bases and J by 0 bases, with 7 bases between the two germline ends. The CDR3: CASSTLDSNQPQHF. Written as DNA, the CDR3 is TGTGCCAGTAGTACTTTAGATAGCAATCAGCCCCAGCATTTT.

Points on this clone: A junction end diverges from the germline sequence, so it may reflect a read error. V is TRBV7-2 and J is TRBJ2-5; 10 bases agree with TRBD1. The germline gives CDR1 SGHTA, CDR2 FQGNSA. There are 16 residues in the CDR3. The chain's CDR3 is CASSLGTGVLGETQYF. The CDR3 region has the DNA TGTGCCAGCAGTTTAGGGACAGGGGTTTTGGGTGAGACCCAGTACTTC.